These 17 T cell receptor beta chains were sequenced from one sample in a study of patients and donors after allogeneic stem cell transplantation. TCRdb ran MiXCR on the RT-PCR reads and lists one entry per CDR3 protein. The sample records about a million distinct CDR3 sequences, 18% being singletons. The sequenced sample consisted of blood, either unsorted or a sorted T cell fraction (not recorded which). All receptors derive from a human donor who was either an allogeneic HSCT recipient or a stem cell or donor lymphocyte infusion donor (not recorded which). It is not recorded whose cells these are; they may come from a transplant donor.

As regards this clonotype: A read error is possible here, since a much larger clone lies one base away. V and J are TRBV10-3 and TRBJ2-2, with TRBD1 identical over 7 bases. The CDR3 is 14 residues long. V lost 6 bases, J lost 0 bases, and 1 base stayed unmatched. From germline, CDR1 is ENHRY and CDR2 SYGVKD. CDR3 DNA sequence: TGTGCCATCAGGGGACAGTCGAACACCGGGGAGCTGTTTTTT. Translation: CAIRGQSNTGELFF.

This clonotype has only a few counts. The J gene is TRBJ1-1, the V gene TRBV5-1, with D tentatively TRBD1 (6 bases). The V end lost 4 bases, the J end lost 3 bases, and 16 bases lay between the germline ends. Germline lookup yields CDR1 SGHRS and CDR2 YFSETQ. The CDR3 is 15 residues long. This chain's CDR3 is CASSEQGPRDTEAFF. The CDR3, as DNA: TGCGCCAGCAGCGAACAGGGACCTCGGGACACTGAAGCTTTCTTT.

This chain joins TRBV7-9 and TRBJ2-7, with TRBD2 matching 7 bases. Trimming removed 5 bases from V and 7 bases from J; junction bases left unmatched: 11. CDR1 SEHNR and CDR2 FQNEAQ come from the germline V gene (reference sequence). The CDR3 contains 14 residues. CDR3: CASSPREGRTEQYF. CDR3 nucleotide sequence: TGTGCCAGCAGCCCCAGGGAGGGAAGGACGGAGCAGTACTTC. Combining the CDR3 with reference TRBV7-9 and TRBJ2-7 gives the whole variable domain DTGVSQNPRHKITKRGQNVTFRCDPISEHNRLYWYRQTLGQGPEFLTYFQNEAQLEKSRLLSDRFSAERPKGSFSTLEIQRTEQGDSAMYLCASSPREGRTEQYFGPGTRLTVT.

CDR3: CASRPEGQEDPEQFF. The CDR3 DNA reads TGCGCCAGCAGGCCCGAGGGGCAAGAGGACCCTGAGCAGTTCTTC. The genes are TRBV4-1 and TRBJ2-1; D assignment may be TRBD1 or TRBD2 (5 bases each). Germline values: CDR1 MGHRA, CDR2 YSYEKL. This CDR3 has 15 amino acids. Trimming took off 6 bases at V and 9 bases at J, with 21 bases between the two ends.

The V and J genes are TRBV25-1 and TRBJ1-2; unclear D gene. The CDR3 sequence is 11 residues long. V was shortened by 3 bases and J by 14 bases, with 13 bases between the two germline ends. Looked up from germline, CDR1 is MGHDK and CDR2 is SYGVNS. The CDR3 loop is CASSDWTTPTF. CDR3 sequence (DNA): TGTGCCAGCAGTGATTGGACCACGCCGACCTTC.

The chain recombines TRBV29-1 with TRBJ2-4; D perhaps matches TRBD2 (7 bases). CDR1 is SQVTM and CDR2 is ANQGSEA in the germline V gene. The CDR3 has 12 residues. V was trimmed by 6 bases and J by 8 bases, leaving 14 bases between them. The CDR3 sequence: CSVSEGGHIQYF. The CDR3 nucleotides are TGCAGCGTAAGCGAGGGGGGGCACATTCAGTACTTC.

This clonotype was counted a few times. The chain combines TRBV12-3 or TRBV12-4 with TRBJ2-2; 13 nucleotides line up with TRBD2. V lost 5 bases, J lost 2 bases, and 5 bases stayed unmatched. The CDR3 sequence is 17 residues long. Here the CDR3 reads CASSRTSGGRNTGELFF. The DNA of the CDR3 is TGTGCCAGCAGTCGGACTAGCGGGGGCAGAAACACCGGGGAGCTGTTTTTT.

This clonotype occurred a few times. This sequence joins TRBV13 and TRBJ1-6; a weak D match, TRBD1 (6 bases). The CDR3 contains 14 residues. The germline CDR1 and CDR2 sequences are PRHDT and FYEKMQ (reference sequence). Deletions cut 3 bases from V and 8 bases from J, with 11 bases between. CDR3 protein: CASSFRGAYSPLHF. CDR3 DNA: TGTGCCAGCAGCTTCAGGGGTGCATATTCACCCCTCCACTTT.

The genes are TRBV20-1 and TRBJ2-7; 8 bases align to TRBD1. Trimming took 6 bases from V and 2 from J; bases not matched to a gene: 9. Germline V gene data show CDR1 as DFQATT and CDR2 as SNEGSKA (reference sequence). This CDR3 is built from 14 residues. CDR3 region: CSAEWGQDPYEQYF. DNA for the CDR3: TGCAGTGCCGAGTGGGGACAGGACCCCTACGAGCAGTACTTC.

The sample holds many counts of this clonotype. DNA for the CDR3: TGCGCCAGCAGCTTGGCCAACTGGATTTCGTTGGGCGTTAGCAATCAGCCCCAGCATTTT. Amino acids: CASSLANWISLGVSNQPQHF. The chain uses TRBV5-1 and TRBJ1-5; D unclear. V was pared by 0 bases and J by 0 bases, with 22 bases between. The CDR3 totals 20 residues. Germline values: CDR1 SGHRS, CDR2 YFSETQ. Combining the CDR3 with reference TRBV5-1 and TRBJ1-5 gives the whole variable domain KAGVTQTPRYLIKTRGQQVTLSCSPISGHRSVSWYQQTPGQGLQFLFEYFSETQRNKGNFPGRFSGRQFSNSRSEMNVSTLELGDSALYLCASSLANWISLGVSNQPQHFGDGTRLSIL.

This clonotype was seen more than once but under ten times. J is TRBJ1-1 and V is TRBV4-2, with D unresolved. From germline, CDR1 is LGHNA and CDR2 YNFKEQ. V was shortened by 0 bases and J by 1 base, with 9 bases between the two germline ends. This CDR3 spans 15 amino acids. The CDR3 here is CASSQDKGPNTEAFF. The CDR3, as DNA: TGTGCCAGCAGCCAAGATAAGGGCCCGAACACTGAAGCTTTCTTT.

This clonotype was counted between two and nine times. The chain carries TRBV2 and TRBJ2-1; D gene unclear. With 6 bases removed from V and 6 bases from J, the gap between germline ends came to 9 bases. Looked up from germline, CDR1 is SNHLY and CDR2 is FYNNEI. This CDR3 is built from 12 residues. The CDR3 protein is CASRETPNEQFF. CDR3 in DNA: TGTGCCAGCAGGGAGACACCCAATGAGCAGTTCTTC.

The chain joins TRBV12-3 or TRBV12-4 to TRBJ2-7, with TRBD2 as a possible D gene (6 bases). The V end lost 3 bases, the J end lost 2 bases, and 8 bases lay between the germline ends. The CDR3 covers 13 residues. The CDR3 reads CASSFSGAYEQYF. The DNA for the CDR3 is TGTGCCAGCAGTTTTTCGGGAGCCTACGAGCAGTACTTC.

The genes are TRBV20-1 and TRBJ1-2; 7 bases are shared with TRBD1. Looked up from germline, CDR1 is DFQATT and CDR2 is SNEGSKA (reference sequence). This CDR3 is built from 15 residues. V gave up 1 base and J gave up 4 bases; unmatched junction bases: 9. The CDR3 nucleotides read TGCAGTGCTAGAGCCGGGGAGGGGGCGATCTATGGCTACACCTTC. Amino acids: CSARAGEGAIYGYTF.

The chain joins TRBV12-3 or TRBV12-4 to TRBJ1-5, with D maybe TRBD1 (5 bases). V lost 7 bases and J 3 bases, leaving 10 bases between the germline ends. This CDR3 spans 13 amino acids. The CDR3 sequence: CASIDSTNQPQHF. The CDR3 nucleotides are TGTGCCAGCATAGACAGTACCAATCAGCCCCAGCATTTT.

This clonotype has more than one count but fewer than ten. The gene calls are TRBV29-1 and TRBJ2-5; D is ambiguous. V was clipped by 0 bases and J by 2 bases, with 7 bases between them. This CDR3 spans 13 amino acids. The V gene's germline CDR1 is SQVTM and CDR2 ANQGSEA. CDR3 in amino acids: CSVEDPRQETQYF. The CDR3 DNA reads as TGCAGCGTTGAAGACCCGAGGCAAGAGACCCAGTACTTC.

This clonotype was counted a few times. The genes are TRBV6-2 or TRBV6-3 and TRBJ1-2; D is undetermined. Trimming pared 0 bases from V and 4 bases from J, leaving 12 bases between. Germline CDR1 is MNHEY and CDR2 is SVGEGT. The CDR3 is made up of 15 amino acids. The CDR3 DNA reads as TGTGCCAGCAGTTACTCCACACTTGGGAGCTATGGCTACACCTTC. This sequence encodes CASSYSTLGSYGYTF.